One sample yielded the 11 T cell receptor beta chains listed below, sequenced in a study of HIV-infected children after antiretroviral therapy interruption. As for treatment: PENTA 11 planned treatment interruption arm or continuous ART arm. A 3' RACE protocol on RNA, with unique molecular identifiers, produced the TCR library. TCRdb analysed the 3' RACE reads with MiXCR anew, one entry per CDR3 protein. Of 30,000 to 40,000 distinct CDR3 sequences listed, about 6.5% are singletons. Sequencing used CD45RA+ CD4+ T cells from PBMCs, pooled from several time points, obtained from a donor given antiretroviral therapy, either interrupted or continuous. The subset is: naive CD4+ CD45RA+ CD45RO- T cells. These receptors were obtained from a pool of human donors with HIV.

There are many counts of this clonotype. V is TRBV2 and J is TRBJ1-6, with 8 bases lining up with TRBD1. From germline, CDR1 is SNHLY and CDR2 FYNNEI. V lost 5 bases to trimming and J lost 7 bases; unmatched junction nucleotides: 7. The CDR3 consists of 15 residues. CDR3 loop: CASSTGQGGNSPLHF. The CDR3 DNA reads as TGTGCCAGCAGTACCGGACAGGGCGGGAATTCACCCCTCCACTTT.

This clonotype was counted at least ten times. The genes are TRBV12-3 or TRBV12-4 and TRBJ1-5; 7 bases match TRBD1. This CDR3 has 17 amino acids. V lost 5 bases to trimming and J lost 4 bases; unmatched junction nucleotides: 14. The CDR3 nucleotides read TGTGCCAGCAGTCTAAAACTAGGGGACAGCTCAAATCAGCCCCAGCATTTT. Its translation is CASSLKLGDSSNQPQHF.

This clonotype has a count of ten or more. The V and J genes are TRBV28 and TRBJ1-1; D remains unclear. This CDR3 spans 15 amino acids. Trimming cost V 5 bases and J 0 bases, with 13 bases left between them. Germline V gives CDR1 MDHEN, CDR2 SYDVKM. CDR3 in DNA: TGTGCCAGCAGTACACAGACGGCCATGAACACTGAAGCTTTCTTT. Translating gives CASSTQTAMNTEAFF.

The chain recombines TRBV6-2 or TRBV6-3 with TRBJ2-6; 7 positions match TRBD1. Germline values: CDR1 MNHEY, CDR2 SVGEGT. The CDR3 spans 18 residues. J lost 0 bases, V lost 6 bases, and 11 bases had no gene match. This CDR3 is CASRPPGQKGSGANVLTF. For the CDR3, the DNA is TGTGCCAGCAGACCCCCGGGACAGAAAGGCTCTGGGGCCAACGTCCTGACTTTC.

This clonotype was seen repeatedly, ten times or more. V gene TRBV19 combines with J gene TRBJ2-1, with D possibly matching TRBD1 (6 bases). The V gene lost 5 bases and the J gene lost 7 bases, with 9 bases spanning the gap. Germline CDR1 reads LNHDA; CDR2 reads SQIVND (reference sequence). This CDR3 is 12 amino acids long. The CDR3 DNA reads TGTGCCAGTAGTCGACAGGTGAATGAGCAGTTCTTC. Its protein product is CASSRQVNEQFF.

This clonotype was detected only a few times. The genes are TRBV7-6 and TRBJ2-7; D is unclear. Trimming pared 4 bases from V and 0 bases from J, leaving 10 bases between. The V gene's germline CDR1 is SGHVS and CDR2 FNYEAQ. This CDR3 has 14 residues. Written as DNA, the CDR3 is TGTGCCAGCAGCTCCTCTGCAGTCTCCTACGAGCAGTACTTC. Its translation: CASSSSAVSYEQYF. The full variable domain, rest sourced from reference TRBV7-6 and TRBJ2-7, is GAGVSQSPRYKVTKRGQDVALRCDPISGHVSLYWYRQALGQGPEFLTYFNYEAQQDKSGLPNDRFSAERPEGSISTLTIQRTEQRDSAMYRCASSSSAVSYEQYFGPGTRLTVT.

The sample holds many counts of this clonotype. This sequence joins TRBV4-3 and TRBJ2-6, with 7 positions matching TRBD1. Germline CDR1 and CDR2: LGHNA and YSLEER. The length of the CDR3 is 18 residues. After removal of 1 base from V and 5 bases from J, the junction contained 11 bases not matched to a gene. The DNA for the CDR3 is TGCGCCAGCAGCCAAGGAGTTACAGGGGCGCTATGGGCCAACGTCCTGACTTTC. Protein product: CASSQGVTGALWANVLTF.

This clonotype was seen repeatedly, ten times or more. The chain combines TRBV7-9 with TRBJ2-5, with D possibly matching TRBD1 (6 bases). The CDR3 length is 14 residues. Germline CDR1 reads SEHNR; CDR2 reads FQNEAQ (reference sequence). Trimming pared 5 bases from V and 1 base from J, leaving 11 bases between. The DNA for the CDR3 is TGTGCCAGCAGCCGCCGGACAGCCCAAGAGACCCAGTACTTC. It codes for CASSRRTAQETQYF.

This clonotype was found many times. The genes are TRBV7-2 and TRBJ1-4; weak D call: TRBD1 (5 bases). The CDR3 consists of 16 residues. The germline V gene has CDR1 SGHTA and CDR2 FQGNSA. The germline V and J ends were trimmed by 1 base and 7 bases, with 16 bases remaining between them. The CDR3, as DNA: TGTGCCAGCAGCTTAGAGATGGCAGGGTACGGTGAAAAACTGTTTTTT. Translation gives CASSLEMAGYGEKLFF.

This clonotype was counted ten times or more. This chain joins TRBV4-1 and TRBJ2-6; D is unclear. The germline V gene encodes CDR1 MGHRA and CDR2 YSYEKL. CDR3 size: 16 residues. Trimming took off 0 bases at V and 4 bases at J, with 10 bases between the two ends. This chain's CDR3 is CASSQEGSKGANVLTF. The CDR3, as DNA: TGCGCCAGCAGCCAAGAAGGGTCCAAGGGGGCCAACGTCCTGACTTTC.

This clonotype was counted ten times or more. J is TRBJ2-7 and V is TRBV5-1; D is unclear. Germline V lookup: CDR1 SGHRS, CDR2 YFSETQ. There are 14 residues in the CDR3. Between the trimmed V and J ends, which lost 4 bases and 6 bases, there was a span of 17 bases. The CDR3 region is CASSIPGPQLEQYF. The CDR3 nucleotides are TGCGCCAGCAGCATACCGGGCCCACAGCTCGAGCAGTACTTC.